The clone carrying this T cell receptor (beta chain) showed up just a few times. The record originates from a study of blood T cells in healthy people across ages. Germline-derived CDR1 and CDR2 are MDHEN and SYDVKM. V was clipped by 7 bases and J by 1 base, with 17 bases between them. The CDR3 extends over 15 amino acids. For the second PCR, which ran for 7 to 11 cycles, a sample-barcoded 5' primer and a J-beta primer mix were used. TCRdb fed the 5' RACE reads into MiXCR, producing one record per CDR3 protein. The repertoire consists of more than 750,000 distinct CDR3 sequences, with almost 30% occurring once and the leading ten covering 10%. This sample was shared with a second study, whose subject was T cells of mothers and their children.

The sample was blood. The chain is built from TRBV28 and TRBJ2-7, with D perhaps TRBD1 or TRBD2 (6 bases each). The sequence was collected from a woman between 40 and 50 years old in good health. CDR3 nucleotides: TGTGCCAGCACCAACGACAGGACTAAATCCTACGAGCAGTACTTC. It encodes CASTNDRTKSYEQYF.